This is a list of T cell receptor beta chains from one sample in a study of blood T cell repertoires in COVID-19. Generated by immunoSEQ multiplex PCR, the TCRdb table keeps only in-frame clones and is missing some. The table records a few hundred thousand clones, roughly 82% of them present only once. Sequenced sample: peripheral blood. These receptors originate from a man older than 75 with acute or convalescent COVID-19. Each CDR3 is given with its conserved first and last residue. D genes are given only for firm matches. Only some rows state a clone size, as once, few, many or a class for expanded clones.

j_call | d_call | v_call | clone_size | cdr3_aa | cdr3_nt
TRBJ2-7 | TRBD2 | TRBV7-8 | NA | CASSASRLAGVSEQYF | TGTGCCAGCAGCGCGAGCCGACTAGCGGGAGTGAGCGAGCAGTACTTC
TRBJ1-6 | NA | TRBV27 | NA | CASSGGSSYNSPLHF | TGTGCCAGCAGTGGGGGGAGCTCCTATAATTCACCCCTCCACTTT
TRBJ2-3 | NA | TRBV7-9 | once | CASPRGTLDTQYF | TGTGCCAGCCCAAGGGGGACCCTAGATACGCAGTATTTT
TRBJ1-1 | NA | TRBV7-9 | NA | CASSFADRGAFF | TGTGCCAGCAGCTTTGCTGACAGAGGAGCTTTCTTT
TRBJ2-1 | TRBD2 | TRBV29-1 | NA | CSVEGLAGDSSYNEQFF | TGCAGCGTGGAGGGACTAGCGGGGGATAGCTCCTACAATGAGCAGTTCTTC
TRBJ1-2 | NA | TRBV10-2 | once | CASSDGVGGYTF | TGCGCCAGCAGTGACGGTGTTGGTGGCTACACCTTC
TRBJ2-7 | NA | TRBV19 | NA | CATRGSGSYEQYF | TGTGCCACCCGGGGGTCGGGGTCCTACGAGCAGTACTTC
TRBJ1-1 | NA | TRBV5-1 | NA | CASSFEVGAEAFF | TGCGCCAGCAGCTTCGAAGTAGGGGCTGAAGCTTTCTTT
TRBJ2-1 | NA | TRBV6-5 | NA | CAGGGGRRAYNEQFF | TGTGCCGGAGGAGGAGGGAGAAGAGCCTACAATGAGCAGTTCTTC
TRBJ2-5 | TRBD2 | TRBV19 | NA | CASSIRGSGRGETQYF | TGTGCCAGTAGTATAAGAGGAAGCGGGAGGGGAGAGACCCAGTACTTC
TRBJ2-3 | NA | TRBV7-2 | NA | CASSPDPGADTQYF | TGTGCCAGCAGCCCCGACCCGGGGGCAGATACGCAGTATTTT
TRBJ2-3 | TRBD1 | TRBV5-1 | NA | CASSPRTGGLTDTQYF | TGCGCCAGCAGCCCGCGGACAGGCGGCCTCACAGATACGCAGTATTTT
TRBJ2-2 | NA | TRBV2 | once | CASSANLQGSGELFF | TGTGCCAGCAGTGCCAATCTACAGGGTTCCGGGGAGCTGTTTTTT
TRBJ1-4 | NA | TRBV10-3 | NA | CATNAADATNEKLFF | TGTGCCACCAATGCGGCGGATGCAACTAATGAAAAACTGTTTTTT
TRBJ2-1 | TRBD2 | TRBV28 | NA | CASLRLAGGLNEQFF | TGTGCCAGCTTACGACTAGCGGGAGGGCTCAATGAGCAGTTCTTC
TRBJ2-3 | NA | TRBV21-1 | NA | CASSKDGTEHQNTDTQYF | TGTGCCAGCAGCAAAGATGGAACAGAACATCAAAACACAGATACGCAGTATTTT
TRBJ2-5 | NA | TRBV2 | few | CASSGLSETQYF | TGTGCCAGCAGTGGCCTGAGCGAGACCCAGTACTTC
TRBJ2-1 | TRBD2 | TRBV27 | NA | CASSLPLLSGGAGEQFF | TGTGCCAGCAGTTTACCACTCCTCAGCGGGGGGGCCGGTGAGCAGTTCTTC
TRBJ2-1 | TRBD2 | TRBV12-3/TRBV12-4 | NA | CASSTGTSVFF | TGTGCCAGCAGTACCGGGACTAGCGTGTTCTTC
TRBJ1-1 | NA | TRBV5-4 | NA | CASTLQGSENTEAFF | TGTGCCAGCACCCTACAGGGAAGTGAGAACACTGAAGCTTTCTTT
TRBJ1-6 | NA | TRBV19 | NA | CASSVPGVRGSPLHF | TGTGCCAGTAGTGTCCCAGGAGTTCGGGGTTCACCCCTCCACTTT
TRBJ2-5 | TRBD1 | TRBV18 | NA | CASSPLRQGYQETQYF | TGTGCCAGCTCACCACTCCGACAGGGGTACCAAGAGACCCAGTACTTC
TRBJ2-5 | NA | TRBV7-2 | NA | CASSLWTNREETQYF | TGTGCCAGCAGCTTATGGACTAATAGGGAGGAGACCCAGTACTTC
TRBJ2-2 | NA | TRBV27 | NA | CASRAPFGELFF | TGTGCCAGCAGGGCACCGTTCGGGGAGCTGTTTTTT
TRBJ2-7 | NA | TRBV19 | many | CASSIGLNYEQYF | TGTGCCAGTAGCATAGGACTGAACTACGAGCAGTACTTC
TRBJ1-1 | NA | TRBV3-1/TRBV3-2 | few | CASSQDHGRAEAFF | TGTGCCAGCAGCCAAGATCACGGGAGGGCTGAAGCTTTCTTT
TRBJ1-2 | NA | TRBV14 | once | CASSQVGNSGYTF | TGTGCCAGCAGCCAAGTCGGGAATAGCGGCTACACCTTC
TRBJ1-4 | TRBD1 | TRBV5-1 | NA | CASSSNTGGNEKLFF | TGCGCCAGCAGCTCCAATACAGGGGGGAATGAAAAACTGTTTTTT
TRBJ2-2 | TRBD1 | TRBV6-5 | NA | CATRGTGLTGELFF | TGTGCCACCAGAGGGACAGGGTTGACCGGGGAGCTGTTTTTT
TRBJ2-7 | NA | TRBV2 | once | CASMSDSYEQYF | TGTGCCAGCATGAGCGACTCCTACGAGCAGTACTTC
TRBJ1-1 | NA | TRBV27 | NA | CASSFFEGSTEAFF | TGTGCCAGCAGTTTCTTCGAGGGAAGCACTGAAGCTTTCTTT
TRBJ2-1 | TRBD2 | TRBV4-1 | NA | CASSPGTSGRYEQFF | TGCGCCAGCAGCCCAGGGACTAGCGGGAGATATGAGCAGTTCTTC
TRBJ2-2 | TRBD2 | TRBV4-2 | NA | CASSQDRGLAGGTGELFF | TGTGCCAGCAGCCAAGATCGCGGACTAGCGGGAGGAACCGGGGAGCTGTTTTTT